The rows below give T cell receptor beta chains drawn from one sample of a study of blood T cells in healthy people across ages. Via MiXCR, TCRdb re-called the 5' RACE reads, giving one row per CDR3 protein. The sample yields 750,000 to 850,000 distinct CDR3 sequences, 20% to 25% seen once. The same sample was also used in a study of T cells of mothers and their children.

The specimen was blood. These receptors were obtained from a boy aged 5-17 years in good health. Both conserved end residues are part of each CDR3. D genes are given only for firm matches. Clone size is shown for a subset of rows, as once, few, many or a class of expanded clone.

j_call | d_call | clone_size | v_call | cdr3_aa | cdr3_nt
TRBJ1-6 | NA | NA | TRBV9 | CASSAVGTPNSPLHF | TGTGCCAGCAGCGCCGTCGGGACCCCTAATTCACCCCTCCACTTT
TRBJ1-2 | NA | NA | TRBV7-9 | CASSSVEQGIMGYTF | TGTGCCAGCAGCTCTGTCGAACAGGGCATAATGGGCTACACCTTC
TRBJ2-1 | NA | NA | TRBV24-1 | CATSDYPGGASYNEQFF | TGTGCCACCAGTGATTACCCCGGGGGCGCATCCTACAATGAGCAGTTCTTC
TRBJ2-1 | TRBD1 | NA | TRBV5-1 | CASGETGQAYNEQFF | TGCGCCAGCGGGGAGACGGGACAGGCCTACAATGAGCAGTTCTTC
TRBJ1-4 | NA | NA | TRBV2 | CASSEPKAEKLFF | TGTGCCAGCAGTGAACCCAAGGCGGAAAAACTGTTTTTT
TRBJ2-3 | NA | many | TRBV29-1 | CSVERGAITDTQYF | TGCAGCGTCGAAAGAGGGGCCATCACAGATACGCAGTATTTT
TRBJ1-2 | NA | NA | TRBV20-1 | CSASGGGYGYTF | TGCAGTGCTAGCGGCGGGGGTTATGGCTACACCTTC
TRBJ1-6 | TRBD1 | once | TRBV16 | CASSRGDRNSPLHF | TGTGCCAGCAGCCGCGGGGACAGGAATTCACCCCTCCACTTT
TRBJ2-6 | NA | NA | TRBV7-2 | CATRGLGANVLTF | TGTGCCACCCGCGGGCTAGGGGCCAACGTCCTGACTTTC
TRBJ1-2 | NA | NA | TRBV6-2/TRBV6-3 | CASSYIGPGYTF | TGTGCCAGCAGTTATATAGGGCCCGGTTACACCTTC
TRBJ1-5 | TRBD1 | NA | TRBV4-1 | CASSVRQGDQPQHF | TGCGCCAGCAGCGTACGACAGGGGGATCAGCCCCAGCATTTT
TRBJ2-7 | NA | NA | TRBV29-1 | CSVVASYEQYF | TGCAGCGTTGTGGCCTCCTACGAGCAGTACTTC
TRBJ2-7 | TRBD2 | NA | TRBV4-1 | CASSPVWRTSGTYEQYF | TGCGCCAGCAGCCCGGTTTGGCGGACTAGCGGAACCTACGAGCAGTACTTC
TRBJ1-4 | NA | NA | TRBV4-2 | CASSQEPGEREKLFF | TGTGCCAGCAGCCAAGAACCCGGGGAGAGGGAAAAACTGTTTTTT
TRBJ1-1 | NA | few | TRBV7-9 | CASSLIGTSQRRDTEAFF | TGTGCCAGCAGCTTGATCGGGACGTCCCAGAGAAGAGACACTGAAGCTTTCTTT
TRBJ2-5 | NA | NA | TRBV2 | CASSEALREETQYF | TGTGCCAGCAGTGAAGCGCTTAGGGAGGAGACCCAGTACTTC
TRBJ2-5 | NA | few | TRBV29-1 | CSVEEGRVKGFETQYF | TGCAGCGTTGAAGAGGGGCGGGTGAAAGGTTTTGAGACCCAGTACTTC
TRBJ1-5 | NA | few | TRBV12-3/TRBV12-4 | CASAGTYLGPQHF | TGTGCCAGCGCTGGGACCTACTTGGGACCCCAGCATTTT
TRBJ2-7 | NA | few | TRBV7-2 | CASSIPGTHYEQYF | TGTGCCAGCAGCATCCCCGGGACCCACTACGAGCAGTACTTC
TRBJ2-7 | NA | once | TRBV7-9 | CASSRDGNSYEQYF | TGCGCCAGCAGCCGGGACGGGAACTCCTACGAGCAGTACTTC
TRBJ1-1 | NA | few | TRBV7-2 | CASSSASPDPEAFF | TGTGCCAGCAGCTCGGCCAGTCCCGACCCTGAAGCTTTCTTT
TRBJ2-7 | NA | NA | TRBV4-3 | CASSQGDAGEQYF | TGCGCCAGCAGCCAAGGTGACGCGGGGGAGCAGTACTTC
TRBJ2-1 | NA | NA | TRBV5-1 | CASSLTNQAGNEQFF | TGCGCCAGCAGCTTAACTAACCAAGCAGGAAATGAGCAGTTCTTC
TRBJ2-7 | TRBD2 | NA | TRBV6-5 | CASSYSIAGDEQYF | TGTGCCAGCAGTTACTCGATAGCGGGAGACGAGCAGTACTTC
TRBJ2-7 | NA | few | TRBV20-1 | CSASGVVYEQYF | TGCAGTGCGAGCGGAGTGGTCTACGAGCAGTACTTC
TRBJ2-1 | TRBD2 | few | TRBV7-6 | CASSLLADGYNEQFF | TGTGCCAGCAGCCTCCTAGCGGACGGATACAATGAGCAGTTCTTC
TRBJ2-5 | NA | NA | TRBV18 | CASSPATGTGLLAQYF | TGTGCCAGCTCACCGGCCACCGGGACGGGGCTTTTGGCCCAGTACTTC
TRBJ2-7 | TRBD1 | few | TRBV4-2 | CASSHVYRGEQYF | TGTGCCAGCAGCCACGTCTACAGGGGGGAGCAGTACTTC
TRBJ2-1 | TRBD1 | few | TRBV7-6 | CASSLAPGGLSYNEQFF | TGTGCCAGCAGCTTGGCCCCAGGGGGTCTTTCCTACAATGAGCAGTTCTTC
TRBJ1-6 | NA | NA | TRBV7-2 | CASSSRAGSPLHF | TGTGCCAGCAGCTCTAGGGCGGGATCACCCCTCCACTTT
TRBJ1-2 | TRBD1 | many | TRBV28 | CASSSRFGTGYGYTF | TGTGCCAGCAGCTCACGTTTTGGGACAGGGTATGGCTACACCTTC
TRBJ1-2 | TRBD1 | few | TRBV20-1 | CSALGDRDYGYTF | TGCAGTGCCCTAGGGGACAGGGACTATGGCTACACCTTC
TRBJ2-7 | NA | few | TRBV29-1 | CSGGGGAYEQYF | TGCAGCGGGGGGGGCGGCGCCTACGAGCAGTACTTC